Following are 18 T cell receptor beta chains from one sample sequenced in a study of cytomegalovirus exposure and HLA in healthy donors. A multiplex PCR was run with 60 Vbeta primers and 13 Jbeta primers. Using immunoSEQ multiplex PCR, the repertoire was profiled, and TCRdb retains in-frame clones only, with some absent. The table shows roughly 110,000 clones, with roughly 82% occurring only once. Input material: PBMCs. These receptors were collected from a male donor in good health and CMV-seropositive.

The chain combines TRBV10-3 with TRBJ1-2; tentative D call: TRBD1 (5 bases). The V and J ends lost 8 bases and 6 bases respectively, with 25 bases between them. There are 16 residues in the CDR3. Germline V gene sequence: CDR1 ENHRY, CDR2 SYGVKD. The CDR3 is CAISWGGDARQNGYTF. CDR3 sequence (DNA): TGTGCCATCTCCTGGGGGGGAGACGCTCGGCAGAATGGCTACACCTTC.

This chain links TRBV15 with TRBJ1-2; D is perhaps TRBD1 (5 bases). V lost 1 base and J 0 bases, leaving 9 bases between the germline ends. The CDR3 extends over 15 amino acids. The germline V gene has CDR1 LNHNV and CDR2 YYDKDF (reference sequence). CDR3 protein: CATSRGTTTNYGYTF. The CDR3 coding sequence is TGTGCCACCAGCAGAGGGACAACCACTAACTATGGCTACACCTTC.

The gene calls are TRBV28 and TRBJ1-1, with a possible D match to TRBD1 (6 bases). The V gene's germline CDR1 is MDHEN and CDR2 SYDVKM. V was shortened by 7 bases and J by 10 bases, with 13 bases between the two germline ends. This CDR3 contains 11 residues. The CDR3 region is CASTPGGRAFF. The CDR3 coding sequence is TGTGCCAGCACCCCGGGGGGGCGAGCTTTCTTT.

The V gene is TRBV27, the J gene TRBJ2-7; tentative D call: TRBD2 (5 bases). Trimming shortened V by 3 bases and J by 0 bases, and 21 bases separated the two germline ends. The length of the CDR3 is 18 residues. CDR1 is MNHEY, CDR2 SMNVEV, per germline (reference sequence). CDR3 sequence: CASSFRYGWVEGSYEQYF. The CDR3 DNA sequence: TGTGCCAGCAGTTTTCGATATGGGTGGGTCGAGGGCTCCTACGAGCAGTACTTC.

V usage is TRBV6-6 and J usage is TRBJ2-1; D unresolved. V lost 1 base and J lost 2, with 12 bases in between. CDR1 is MNHNY and CDR2 is SVGAGI in the germline V gene (reference sequence). The length of the CDR3 is 16 residues. In DNA form, the CDR3 reads TGTGCCAGCAGTTACTTACTAATAATGCCCTACAATGAGCAGTTCTTC. Residues: CASSYLLIMPYNEQFF.

The chain employs TRBV6-1 and TRBJ1-1, with unresolved D. Trimming pared 2 bases from V and 0 bases from J, leaving 10 bases between. CDR1 MNHNS and CDR2 SASEGT come from the germline V gene. This CDR3 contains 15 residues. The CDR3 sequence: CASSEPGYMNTEAFF. The CDR3 DNA reads TGTGCCAGCAGTGAACCAGGATACATGAACACTGAAGCTTTCTTT.

The V call is TRBV5-4, the J call TRBJ1-2, with 10 bases identical to TRBD1. Trimming removed 4 bases from V and 1 base from J; junction bases left unmatched: 4. The CDR3 sequence is 15 residues long. Per germline, CDR1 SGHNT and CDR2 YYREEE (reference sequence). This CDR3 reads CASSVDRGGNYGYTF. The CDR3 DNA sequence: TGTGCCAGCAGCGTGGACAGGGGGGGTAACTATGGCTACACCTTC.

CDR3 residues: CASSGRDRGLWNQETQYF. CDR3 in DNA: TGTGCCAGCAGCGGGCGGGACAGGGGGCTTTGGAATCAAGAGACCCAGTACTTC. The chain employs TRBV5-8 and TRBJ2-5; 12 nucleotides agree with TRBD1. Per germline, CDR1 SGHTS and CDR2 YDEGEE. CDR3 length equals 18 residues. With V trimmed by 4 bases and J by 2 bases, 12 bases remained unmatched. Complete variable domain (other parts from reference TRBV5-8 and TRBJ2-5): EAGVTQSPTHLIKTRGQQATLRCSPISGHTSVYWYQQALGLGLQFLLWYDEGEERNRGNFPPRFSGRQFPNYSSELNVNALELEDSALYLCASSGRDRGLWNQETQYFGPGTRLLVL.

This clone was counted a few times. This chain connects TRBV28 to TRBJ2-1; 7 bases are shared with TRBD2. The germline V gene encodes CDR1 MDHEN and CDR2 SYDVKM. J lost 3 bases, V lost 5 bases, and 7 bases had no gene match. The CDR3 extends over 15 amino acids. The CDR3 is CASSVSTGGYNEQFF. The CDR3 region has the DNA TGTGCCAGCAGTGTTAGTACGGGGGGCTACAATGAGCAGTTCTTC.

This sequence joins TRBV29-1 and TRBJ1-1; possibly TRBD1 for D (5 bases). The V end lost 3 bases, the J end lost 3 bases, and 11 bases lay between the germline ends. Germline lookup yields CDR1 SQVTM and CDR2 ANQGSEA. This CDR3 contains 13 residues. DNA for the CDR3: TGCAGCGTTGATAAAGGGGACTACACTGAAGCTTTCTTT. Translating gives CSVDKGDYTEAFF.

V usage is TRBV30 and J usage is TRBJ2-6; tentatively, D is TRBD1 (6 bases). V lost 7 bases to trimming and J lost 0 bases, with 13 bases between them. The CDR3 runs to 15 residues. CDR1 and CDR2 (germline): GTSNPN, SVGIG (reference sequence). CDR3 protein: CALRDTISGANVLTF. In DNA, the CDR3 is TGTGCCTTACGGGACACCATCTCTGGGGCCAACGTCCTGACTTTC. The full variable domain, with the rest looked up from reference TRBV30 and TRBJ2-6, is SQTIHQWPATLVQPVGSPLSLECTVEGTSNPNLYWYRQAAGRGLQLLFYSVGIGQISSEVPQNLSASRPQDRQFILSSKKLLLSDSGFYLCALRDTISGANVLTFGAGSRLTVL.

In its sample, this clone was seen once. The V call is TRBV7-2, the J call TRBJ2-2, with D perhaps matching TRBD2 (6 bases). Deletions cut 5 bases from V and 3 bases from J, with 10 bases between. The V gene's germline CDR1 is SGHTA and CDR2 FQGNSA. The CDR3 sequence is 14 residues long. CDR3 DNA sequence: TGTGCCAGCAGCCACGGGACTCACACCGGGGAGCTGTTTTTT. It specifies CASSHGTHTGELFF.

This rearrangement joins TRBV7-9 to TRBJ1-1, with 7 bases lining up with TRBD1. The junction had 6 bases not matched to a gene; V was cut back by 5 bases and J by 3 bases. Per germline, CDR1 SEHNR and CDR2 FQNEAQ (reference sequence). There are 14 residues in the CDR3. The CDR3 is CASSIEGAYTEAFF. The CDR3 DNA reads as TGTGCCAGCAGCATCGAGGGGGCGTACACTGAAGCTTTCTTT.

This clone appeared a single time. The chain combines TRBV10-3 with TRBJ1-1, with 8 bases lining up with TRBD1. The germline gives CDR1 ENHRY, CDR2 SYGVKD. The CDR3 runs to 15 residues. After removal of 5 bases from V and 0 bases from J, the junction contained 5 bases not matched to a gene. The CDR3 here is CAISSAGGLNTEAFF. CDR3 DNA sequence: TGTGCCATCAGTTCCGCAGGGGGCTTGAACACTGAAGCTTTCTTT.

The table lists this clone with a few counts. V usage is TRBV19 and J usage is TRBJ2-1; D perhaps matches TRBD2 (6 bases). Trimming cost V 4 bases and J 13 bases, with 14 bases left between them. This CDR3 contains 12 residues. Germline V gives CDR1 LNHDA, CDR2 SQIVND (reference sequence). CDR3 nucleotide sequence: TGTGCCAGTAGTACGCCTAGCGAGACTCAGTTCTTC. This gives the protein CASSTPSETQFF.

This clone appeared a few times. The chain combines TRBV4-2 with TRBJ2-7; TRBD1 might be the D (5 bases). The V gene lost 1 base and the J gene lost 2 bases, with 6 bases spanning the gap. The CDR3 runs to 13 residues. Germline loops: CDR1 LGHNA, CDR2 YNFKEQ. The CDR3 DNA follows: TGTGCCAGCAGCCAAGGGGGCCCCTACGAGCAGTACTTC. Protein product: CASSQGGPYEQYF.

About this clone itself: An end of the junction differs from the germline gene, which may be a read error. The rearrangement joins TRBV5-6 to TRBJ1-2; TRBD1 matches at 8 bases. Germline V CDR1 and CDR2: SGHDT, YYEEEE. This CDR3 comprises 14 residues. The DNA of the CDR3 is TGTGCCAGCAGCTTTGGACAGGCCGCAGGGGGCTACCCCTTC. This codes for CASSFGQAAGGYPF.

This chain joins TRBV27 and TRBJ2-5, with TRBD1 identical over 11 bases. The CDR3 is made up of 16 amino acids. With 0 bases clipped from V and 5 bases from J, the junction kept 5 bases outside the gene matches. The germline CDR1 and CDR2 sequences are MNHEY and SMNVEV (reference sequence). The CDR3 nucleotides read TGTGCCAGCAGTTTATCGGGAGGGACAGGGGGGGAGACCCAGTACTTC. Residues: CASSLSGGTGGETQYF.